The clone carrying this TCR beta chain was seen a handful of times. Libraries were prepared by immunoSEQ multiplex PCR; TCRdb keeps only in-frame clonotypes and omits some of them. The table shows roughly 49,000 clones, with roughly 71% occurring only once. This sample was included in a study of T cell clones after liver transplantation. V shed 10 bases and J shed 4 bases, with 11 bases lying between them. CDR1 and CDR2 from the germline V gene are MNHEY and SVGAGI. CDR3 size: 12 residues. Sequenced here: CD4+ T cells from blood, sampled approximately 54 months after liver transplant. The sequence came from a human patient who received a liver transplant. The T cells may come from the graft donor. The rearrangement links TRBV6-5 to TRBJ1-5; D is ambiguous. CDR3 protein: CATGRLNQPQHF. The CDR3 DNA reads as TGTGCCACCGGTCGTCTAAATCAGCCCCAGCATTTT.